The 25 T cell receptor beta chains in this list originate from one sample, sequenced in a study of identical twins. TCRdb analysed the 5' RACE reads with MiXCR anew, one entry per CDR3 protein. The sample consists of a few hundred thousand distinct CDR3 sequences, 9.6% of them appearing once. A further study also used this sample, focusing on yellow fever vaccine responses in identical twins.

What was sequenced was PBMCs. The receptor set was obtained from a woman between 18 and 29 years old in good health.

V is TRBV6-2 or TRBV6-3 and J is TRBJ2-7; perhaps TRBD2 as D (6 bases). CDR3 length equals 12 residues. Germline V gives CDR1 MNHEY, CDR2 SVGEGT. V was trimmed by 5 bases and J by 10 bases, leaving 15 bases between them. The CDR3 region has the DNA TGTGCCAGCAGTCTCAACGGGGGTCTTCAGTACTTC. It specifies CASSLNGGLQYF.

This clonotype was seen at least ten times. The CDR3 loop reads CASSSTGVTGELFF. The CDR3 DNA reads TGCGCCAGCAGCAGCACAGGTGTCACCGGGGAGCTGTTTTTT. This chain joins TRBV5-1 and TRBJ2-2; weak D call: TRBD1 (5 bases). Germline V gene data show CDR1 as SGHRS and CDR2 as YFSETQ. CDR3 length: 14 amino acids. V was cut by 4 bases and J by 4 bases, with 11 bases left in between.

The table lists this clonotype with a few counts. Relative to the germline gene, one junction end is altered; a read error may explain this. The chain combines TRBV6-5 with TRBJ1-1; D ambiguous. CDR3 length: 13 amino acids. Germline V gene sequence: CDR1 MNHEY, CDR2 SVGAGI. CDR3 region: CASSYGNSGRRIF. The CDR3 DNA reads TGTGCCAGCAGTTACGGAAACAGTGGACGGCGGATCTTT.

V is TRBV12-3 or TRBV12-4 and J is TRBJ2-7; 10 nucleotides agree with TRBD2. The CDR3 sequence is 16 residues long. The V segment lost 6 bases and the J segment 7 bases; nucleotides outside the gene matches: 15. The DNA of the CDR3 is TGTGCCAGCAGCCCCCGGGGGGCTAGCGGGAGTCGGGAGCAGTACTTC. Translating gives CASSPRGASGSREQYF.

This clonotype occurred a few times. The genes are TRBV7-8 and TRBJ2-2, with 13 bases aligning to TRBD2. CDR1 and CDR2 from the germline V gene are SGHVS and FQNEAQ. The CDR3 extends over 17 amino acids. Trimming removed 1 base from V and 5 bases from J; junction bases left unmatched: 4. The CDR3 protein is CASSLGTSGSLTGELFF. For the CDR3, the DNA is TGTGCCAGCAGCTTAGGGACTAGCGGGAGCTTAACCGGGGAGCTGTTTTTT. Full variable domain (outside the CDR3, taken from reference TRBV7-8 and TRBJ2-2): GAGVSQSPRYKVAKRGQDVALRCDPISGHVSLFWYQQALGQGPEFLTYFQNEAQLDKSGLPSDRFFAERPEGSVSTLKIQRTQQEDSAVYLCASSLGTSGSLTGELFFGEGSRLTVL.

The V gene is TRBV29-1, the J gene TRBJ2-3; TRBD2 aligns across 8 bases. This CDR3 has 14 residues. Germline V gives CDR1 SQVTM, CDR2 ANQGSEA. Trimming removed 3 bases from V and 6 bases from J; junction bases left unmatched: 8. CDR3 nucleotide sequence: TGCAGCGTTGACGTTAGCGGGATCGCCGATACGCAGTATTTT. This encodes CSVDVSGIADTQYF.

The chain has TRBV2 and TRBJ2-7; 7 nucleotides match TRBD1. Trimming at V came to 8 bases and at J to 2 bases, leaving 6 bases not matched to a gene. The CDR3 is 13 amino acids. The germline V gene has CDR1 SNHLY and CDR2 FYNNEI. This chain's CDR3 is CASRTGVPYEQYF. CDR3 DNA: TGTGCCAGCCGGACAGGCGTCCCCTACGAGCAGTACTTC.

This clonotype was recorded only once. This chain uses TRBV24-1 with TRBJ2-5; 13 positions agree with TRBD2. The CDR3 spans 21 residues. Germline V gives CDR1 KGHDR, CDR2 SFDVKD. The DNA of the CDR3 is TGTGGGGCCAGTTATTTTCGGCTGGACGGGACTAGCGGGGCCCGTCGGGAGACCCAGTACTTC. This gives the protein CGASYFRLDGTSGARRETQYF.

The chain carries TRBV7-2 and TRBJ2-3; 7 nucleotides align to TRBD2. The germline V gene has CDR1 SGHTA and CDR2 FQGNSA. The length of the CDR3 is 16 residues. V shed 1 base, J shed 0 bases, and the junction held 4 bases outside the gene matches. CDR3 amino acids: CASSLVGTTSTDTQYF. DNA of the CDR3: TGTGCCAGCAGCTTAGTAGGGACTACTAGCACAGATACGCAGTATTTT. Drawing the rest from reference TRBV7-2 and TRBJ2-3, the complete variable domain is GAGVSQSPSNKVTEKGKDVELRCDPISGHTALYWYRQSLGQGLEFLIYFQGNSAPDKSGLPSDRFSAERTGGSVSTLTIQRTQQEDSAVYLCASSLVGTTSTDTQYFGPGTRLTVL.

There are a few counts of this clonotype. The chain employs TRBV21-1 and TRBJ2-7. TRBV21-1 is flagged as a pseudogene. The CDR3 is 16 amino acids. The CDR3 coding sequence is TGTGCCAGCAGCAACGATCTTATCCGGACCTACGTCGAGCAGTACTTC. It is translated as CASSNDLIRTYVEQYF.

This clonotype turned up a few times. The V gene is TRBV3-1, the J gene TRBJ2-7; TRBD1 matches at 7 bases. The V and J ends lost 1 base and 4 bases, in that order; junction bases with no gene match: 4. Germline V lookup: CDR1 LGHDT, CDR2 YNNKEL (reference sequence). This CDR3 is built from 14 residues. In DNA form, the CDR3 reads TGTGCCAGCAGCCAAGTACAGGGGCGGTACGAGCAGTACTTC. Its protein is CASSQVQGRYEQYF.

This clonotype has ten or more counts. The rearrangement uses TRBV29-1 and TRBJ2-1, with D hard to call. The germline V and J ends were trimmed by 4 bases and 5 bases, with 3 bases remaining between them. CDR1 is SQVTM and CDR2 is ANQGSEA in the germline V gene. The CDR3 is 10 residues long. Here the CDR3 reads CSVAHNEQFF. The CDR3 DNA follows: TGCAGCGTTGCCCACAATGAGCAGTTCTTC.

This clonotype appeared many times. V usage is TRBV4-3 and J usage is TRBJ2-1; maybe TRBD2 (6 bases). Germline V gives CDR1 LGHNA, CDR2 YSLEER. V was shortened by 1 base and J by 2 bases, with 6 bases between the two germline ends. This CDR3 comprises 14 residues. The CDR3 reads CASSQAGAYNEQFF. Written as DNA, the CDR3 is TGCGCCAGCAGCCAAGCGGGAGCCTACAATGAGCAGTTCTTC.

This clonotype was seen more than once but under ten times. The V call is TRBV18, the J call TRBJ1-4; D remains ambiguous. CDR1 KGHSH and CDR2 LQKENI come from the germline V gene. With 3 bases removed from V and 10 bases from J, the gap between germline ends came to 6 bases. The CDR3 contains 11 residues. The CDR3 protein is CASSPQGKLFF. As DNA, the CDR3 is TGTGCCAGCTCACCCCAAGGAAAACTGTTTTTT. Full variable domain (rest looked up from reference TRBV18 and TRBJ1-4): NAGVMQNPRHLVRRRGQEARLRCSPMKGHSHVYWYRQLPEEGLKFMVYLQKENIIDESGMPKERFSAEFPKEGPSILRIQQVVRGDSAAYFCASSPQGKLFFGSGTQLSVL.

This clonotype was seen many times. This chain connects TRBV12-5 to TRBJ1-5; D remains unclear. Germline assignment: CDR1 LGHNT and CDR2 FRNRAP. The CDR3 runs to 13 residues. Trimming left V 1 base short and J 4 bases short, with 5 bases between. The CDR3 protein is CASGLGVNQPQHF. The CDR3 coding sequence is TGTGCTAGTGGTTTGGGGGTGAATCAGCCCCAGCATTTT.

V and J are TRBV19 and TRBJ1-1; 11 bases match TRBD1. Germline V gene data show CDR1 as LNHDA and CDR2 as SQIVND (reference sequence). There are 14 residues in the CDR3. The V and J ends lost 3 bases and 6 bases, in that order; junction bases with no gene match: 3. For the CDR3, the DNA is TGTGCCAGTAGTATGGACAGGGGGCCCGCTGAAGCTTTCTTT. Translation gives CASSMDRGPAEAFF.

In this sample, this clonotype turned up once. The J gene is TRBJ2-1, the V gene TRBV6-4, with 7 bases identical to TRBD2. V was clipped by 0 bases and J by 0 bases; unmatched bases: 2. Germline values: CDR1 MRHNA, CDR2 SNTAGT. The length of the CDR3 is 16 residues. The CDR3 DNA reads TGTGCCAGCAGTGACTCGCCGGGGGGCTCCTACAATGAGCAGTTCTTC. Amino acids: CASSDSPGGSYNEQFF.

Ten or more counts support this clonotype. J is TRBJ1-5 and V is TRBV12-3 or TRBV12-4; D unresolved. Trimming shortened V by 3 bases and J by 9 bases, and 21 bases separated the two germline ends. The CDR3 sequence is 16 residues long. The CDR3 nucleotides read TGTGCCAGCAGTTTGCGGGTTAACCTCGGATATGGGCCCCAGCATTTT. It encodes CASSLRVNLGYGPQHF.

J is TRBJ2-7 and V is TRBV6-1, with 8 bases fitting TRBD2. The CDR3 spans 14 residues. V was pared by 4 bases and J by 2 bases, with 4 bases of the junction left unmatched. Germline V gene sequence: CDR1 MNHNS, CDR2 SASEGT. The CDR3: CASSALAETYEQYF. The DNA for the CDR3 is TGTGCCAGCAGTGCACTAGCGGAGACCTACGAGCAGTACTTC.

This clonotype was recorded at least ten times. The CDR3 coding sequence is TGCGCCAGCAGCTTGGCCGGGCCCAGAGGCTACGAGCAGTACTTC. It is translated as CASSLAGPRGYEQYF. The rearrangement joins TRBV5-1 to TRBJ2-7, with D uncertain. With 0 bases removed from V and 3 bases from J, the gap between germline ends came to 13 bases. Per the germline V gene, CDR1 is SGHRS and CDR2 is YFSETQ. The CDR3 runs to 15 residues.

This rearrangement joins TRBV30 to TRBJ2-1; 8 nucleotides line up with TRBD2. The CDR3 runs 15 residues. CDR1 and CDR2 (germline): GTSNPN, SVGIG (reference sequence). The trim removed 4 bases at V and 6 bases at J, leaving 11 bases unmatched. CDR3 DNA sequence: TGTGCCTGGAATTGGGCTAGCGGGCTCTGCAATGAGCAGTTCTTC. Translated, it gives CAWNWASGLCNEQFF.

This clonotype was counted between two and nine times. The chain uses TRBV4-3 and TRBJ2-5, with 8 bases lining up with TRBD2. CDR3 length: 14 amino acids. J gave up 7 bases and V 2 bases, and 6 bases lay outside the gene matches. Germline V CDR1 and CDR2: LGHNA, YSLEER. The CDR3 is CASSQKAGAGTQYF. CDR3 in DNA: TGCGCCAGCAGCCAAAAAGCGGGGGCGGGGACCCAGTACTTC.

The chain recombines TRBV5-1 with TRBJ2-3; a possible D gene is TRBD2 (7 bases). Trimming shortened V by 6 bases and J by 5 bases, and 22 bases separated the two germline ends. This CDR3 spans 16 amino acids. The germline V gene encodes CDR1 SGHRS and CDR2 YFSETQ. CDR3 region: CASTLRGGASGDTQYF. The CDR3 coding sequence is TGCGCCAGCACCCTGAGGGGGGGGGCCTCGGGAGATACGCAGTATTTT.

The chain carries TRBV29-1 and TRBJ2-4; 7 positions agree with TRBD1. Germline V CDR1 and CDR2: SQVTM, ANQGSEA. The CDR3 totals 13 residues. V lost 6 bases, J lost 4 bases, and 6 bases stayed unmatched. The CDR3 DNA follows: TGCAGCGTAGGGGACAGAACTAAAAACATTCAGTACTTC. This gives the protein CSVGDRTKNIQYF.

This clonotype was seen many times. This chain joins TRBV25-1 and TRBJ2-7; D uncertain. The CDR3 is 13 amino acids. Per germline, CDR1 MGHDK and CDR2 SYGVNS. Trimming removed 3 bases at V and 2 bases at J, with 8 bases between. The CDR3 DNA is TGTGCCAGCAGTGAGAACAGCGCCTACGAGCAGTACTTC. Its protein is CASSENSAYEQYF.